The clone carrying this T cell receptor beta chain was counted between two and nine times. This specimen comes from a study of blood T cells in healthy people across ages. A J-beta primer mix and a sample-barcoded 5' primer were used in a second PCR of about 6 to 12 cycles. MiXCR was run by TCRdb on the 5' RACE reads, yielding one entry per CDR3 protein. In the table there are around 800,000 distinct CDR3 sequences, approximately 44% of which are singletons. This CDR3 is 15 amino acids long. The germline gives CDR1 WSHSY, CDR2 SAAADI. Trimming at V came to 4 bases and at J to 4 bases, leaving 7 bases not matched to a gene. Aged roughly 6 to 90, donors were systemically healthy Caucasians from Russia.

The sequence was obtained from a man aged 60 to 69 in good health. Material: blood. The rearrangement links TRBV10-2 to TRBJ2-1; the match to TRBD1 covers 7 bases. The CDR3 here is CASSGDSQSYNEQFF. Written as DNA, the CDR3 is TGCGCCAGCAGTGGGGACAGTCAGTCTTACAATGAGCAGTTCTTC.